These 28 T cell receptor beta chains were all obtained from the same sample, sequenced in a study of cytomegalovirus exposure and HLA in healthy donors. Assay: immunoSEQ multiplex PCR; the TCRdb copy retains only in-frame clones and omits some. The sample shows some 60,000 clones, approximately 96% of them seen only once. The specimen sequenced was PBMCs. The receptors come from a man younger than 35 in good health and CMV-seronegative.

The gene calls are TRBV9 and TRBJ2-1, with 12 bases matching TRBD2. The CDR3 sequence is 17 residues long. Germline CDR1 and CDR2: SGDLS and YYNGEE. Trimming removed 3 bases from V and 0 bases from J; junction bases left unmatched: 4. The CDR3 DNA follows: TGTGCCAGCAGCGGGACTAGCGGGAAGAGCTCCTACAATGAGCAGTTCTTC. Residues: CASSGTSGKSSYNEQFF. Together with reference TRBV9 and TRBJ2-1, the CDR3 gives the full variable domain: DSGVTQTPKHLITATGQRVTLRCSPRSGDLSVYWYQQSLDQGLQFLIQYYNGEERAKGNILERFSAQQFPDLHSELNLSSLELGDSALYFCASSGTSGKSSYNEQFFGPGTRLTVL.

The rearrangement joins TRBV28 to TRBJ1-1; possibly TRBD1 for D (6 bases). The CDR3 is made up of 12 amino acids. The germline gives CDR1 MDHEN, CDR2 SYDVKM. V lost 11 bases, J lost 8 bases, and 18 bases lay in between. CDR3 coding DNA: TGTGCCTCTCACCACAGGGTATCAGAAGCTTTCTTT. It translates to CASHHRVSEAFF.

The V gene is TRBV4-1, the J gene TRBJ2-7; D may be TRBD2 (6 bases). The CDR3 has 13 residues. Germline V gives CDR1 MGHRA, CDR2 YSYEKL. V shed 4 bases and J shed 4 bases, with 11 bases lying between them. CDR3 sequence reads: CASSRGDSYEQYF. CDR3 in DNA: TGCGCCAGCAGCCGAGGGGACTCTTACGAGCAGTACTTC.

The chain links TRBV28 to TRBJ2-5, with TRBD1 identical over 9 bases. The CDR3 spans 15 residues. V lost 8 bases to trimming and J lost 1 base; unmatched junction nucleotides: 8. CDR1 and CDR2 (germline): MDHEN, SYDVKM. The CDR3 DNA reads TGTGCCAGCGGACCCGGGACAGGGTTCCAAGAGACCCAGTACTTC. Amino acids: CASGPGTGFQETQYF.

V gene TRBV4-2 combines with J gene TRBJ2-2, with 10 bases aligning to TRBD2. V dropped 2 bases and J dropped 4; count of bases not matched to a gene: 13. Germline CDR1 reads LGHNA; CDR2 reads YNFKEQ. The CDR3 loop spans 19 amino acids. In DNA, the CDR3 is TGTGCCAGCAGCCAATCTCTCGGGACTAGCGCCCCGAGCACCGGGGAGCTGTTTTTT. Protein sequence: CASSQSLGTSAPSTGELFF.

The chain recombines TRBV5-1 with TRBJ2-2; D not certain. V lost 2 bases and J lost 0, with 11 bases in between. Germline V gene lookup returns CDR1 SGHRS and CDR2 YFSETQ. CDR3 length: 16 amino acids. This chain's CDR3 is CASSLVGGPNTGELFF. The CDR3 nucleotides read TGCGCCAGCAGCTTAGTCGGTGGGCCGAACACCGGGGAGCTGTTTTTT.

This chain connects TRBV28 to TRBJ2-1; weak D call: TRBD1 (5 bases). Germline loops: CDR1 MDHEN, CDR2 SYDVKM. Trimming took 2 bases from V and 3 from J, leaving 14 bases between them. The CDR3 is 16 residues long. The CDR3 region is CASSLIQGIFYNEQFF. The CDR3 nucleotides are TGTGCCAGCAGTTTAATTCAGGGAATATTCTACAATGAGCAGTTCTTC.

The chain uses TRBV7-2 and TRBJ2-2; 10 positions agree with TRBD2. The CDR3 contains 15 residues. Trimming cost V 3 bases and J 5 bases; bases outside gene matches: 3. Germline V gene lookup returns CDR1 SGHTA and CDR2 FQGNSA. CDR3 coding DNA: TGTGCCAGCAGCTTGTCTAGCGGGAGAACCGGGGAGCTGTTTTTT. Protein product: CASSLSSGRTGELFF.

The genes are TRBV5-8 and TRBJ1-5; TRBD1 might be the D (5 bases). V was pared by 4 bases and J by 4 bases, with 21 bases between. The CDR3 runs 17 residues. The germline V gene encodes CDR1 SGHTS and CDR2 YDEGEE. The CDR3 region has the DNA TGTGCCAGCAGCCGGGAGGGCAGGGACGGCTGGAATCAGCCCCAGCATTTT. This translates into CASSREGRDGWNQPQHF.

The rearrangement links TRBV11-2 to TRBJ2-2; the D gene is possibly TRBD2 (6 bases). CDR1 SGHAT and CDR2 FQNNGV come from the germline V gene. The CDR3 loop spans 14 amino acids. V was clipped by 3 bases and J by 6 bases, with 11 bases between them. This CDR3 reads CASSFPGSSGELFF. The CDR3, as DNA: TGTGCCAGCAGCTTCCCCGGGAGTTCCGGGGAGCTGTTTTTT.

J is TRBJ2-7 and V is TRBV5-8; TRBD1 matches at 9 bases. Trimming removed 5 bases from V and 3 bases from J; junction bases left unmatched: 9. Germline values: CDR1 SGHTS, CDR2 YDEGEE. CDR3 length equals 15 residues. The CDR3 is CASSLTGTGFYEQYF. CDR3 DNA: TGTGCCAGCAGTCTGACGGGGACAGGGTTCTACGAGCAGTACTTC. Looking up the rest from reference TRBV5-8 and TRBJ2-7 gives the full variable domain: EAGVTQSPTHLIKTRGQQATLRCSPISGHTSVYWYQQALGLGLQFLLWYDEGEERNRGNFPPRFSGRQFPNYSSELNVNALELEDSALYLCASSLTGTGFYEQYFGPGTRLTVT.

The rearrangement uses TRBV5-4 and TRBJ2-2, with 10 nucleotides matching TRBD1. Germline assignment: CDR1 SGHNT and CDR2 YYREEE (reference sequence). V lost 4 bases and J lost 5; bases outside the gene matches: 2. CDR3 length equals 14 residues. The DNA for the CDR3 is TGTGCCAGCAGCCCGGGACAGGGGACCGGGGAGCTGTTTTTT. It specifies CASSPGQGTGELFF.

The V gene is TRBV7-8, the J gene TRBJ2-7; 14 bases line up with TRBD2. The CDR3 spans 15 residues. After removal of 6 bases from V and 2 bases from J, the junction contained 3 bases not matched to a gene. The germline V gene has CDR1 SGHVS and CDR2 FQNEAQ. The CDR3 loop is CASRRGLAGAYEQYF. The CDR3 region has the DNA TGTGCCAGCAGAAGGGGACTAGCGGGAGCCTACGAGCAGTACTTC. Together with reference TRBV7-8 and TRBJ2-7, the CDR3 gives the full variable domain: GAGVSQSPRYKVAKRGQDVALRCDPISGHVSLFWYQQALGQGPEFLTYFQNEAQLDKSGLPSDRFFAERPEGSVSTLKIQRTQQEDSAVYLCASRRGLAGAYEQYFGPGTRLTVT.

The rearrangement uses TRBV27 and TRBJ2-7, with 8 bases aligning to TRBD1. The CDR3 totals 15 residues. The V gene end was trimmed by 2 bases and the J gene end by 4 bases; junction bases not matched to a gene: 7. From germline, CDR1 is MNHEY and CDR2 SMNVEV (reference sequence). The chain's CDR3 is CASSLKAGGGYEQYF. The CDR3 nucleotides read TGTGCCAGCAGTTTAAAGGCAGGGGGCGGATACGAGCAGTACTTC.

CDR3 nucleotides: TGTGCCAGCAGTTTGGCAGGGGTCTACGAGCAGTACTTC. It codes for CASSLAGVYEQYF. The gene calls are TRBV7-9 and TRBJ2-7, with a weak D call TRBD1 (6 bases). CDR3 length: 13 residues. V was cut by 6 bases and J by 3 bases, with 12 bases left in between. Germline loops: CDR1 SEHNR, CDR2 FQNEAQ (reference sequence).

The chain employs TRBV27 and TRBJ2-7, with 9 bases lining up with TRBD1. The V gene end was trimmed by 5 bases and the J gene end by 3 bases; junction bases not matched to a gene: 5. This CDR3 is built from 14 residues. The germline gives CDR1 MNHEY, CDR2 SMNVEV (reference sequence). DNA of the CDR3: TGTGCCAGCAGTGAGGACAGGGGAAGCTACGAGCAGTACTTC. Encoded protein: CASSEDRGSYEQYF.

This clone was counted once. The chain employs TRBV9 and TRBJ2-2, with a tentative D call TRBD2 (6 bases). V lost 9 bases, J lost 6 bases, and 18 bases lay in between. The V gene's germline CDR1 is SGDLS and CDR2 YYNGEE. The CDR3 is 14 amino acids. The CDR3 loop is CATAGSSNAGELFF. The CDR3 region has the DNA TGTGCCACCGCCGGGAGTAGCAACGCCGGGGAGCTGTTTTTT.

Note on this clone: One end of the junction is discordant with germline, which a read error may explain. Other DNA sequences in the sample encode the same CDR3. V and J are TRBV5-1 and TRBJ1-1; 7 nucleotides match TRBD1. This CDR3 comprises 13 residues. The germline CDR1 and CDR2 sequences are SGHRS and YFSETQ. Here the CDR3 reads CASSPGTDTEAFF. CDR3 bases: TGCGCCAGCAGCCCAGGGACAGACACTGAGGCTTTCTTT.

The CDR3 sequence is CASSIPGNLYSYTF. The CDR3 DNA follows: TGTGCCAGTAGTATCCCAGGGAACCTCTACAGCTACACCTTC. The chain links TRBV19 to TRBJ1-2; maybe TRBD1 (5 bases). V lost 3 bases to trimming and J lost 9 bases, with 17 bases between them. Germline V gene sequence: CDR1 LNHDA, CDR2 SQIVND (reference sequence). The CDR3 runs 14 residues.

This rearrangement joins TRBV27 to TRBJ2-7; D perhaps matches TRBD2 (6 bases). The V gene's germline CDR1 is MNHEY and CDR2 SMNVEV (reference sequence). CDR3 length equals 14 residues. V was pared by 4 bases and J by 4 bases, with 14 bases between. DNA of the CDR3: TGTGCCAGCAGTTACCGGCGGGGACCTTACGAGCAGTACTTC. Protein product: CASSYRRGPYEQYF.

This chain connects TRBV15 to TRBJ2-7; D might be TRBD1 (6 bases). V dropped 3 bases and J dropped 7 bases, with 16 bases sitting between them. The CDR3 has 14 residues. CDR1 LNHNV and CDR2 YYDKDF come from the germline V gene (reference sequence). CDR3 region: CATSRVGQTVEQYF. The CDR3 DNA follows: TGTGCCACCAGCAGGGTTGGACAGACCGTGGAGCAGTACTTC.

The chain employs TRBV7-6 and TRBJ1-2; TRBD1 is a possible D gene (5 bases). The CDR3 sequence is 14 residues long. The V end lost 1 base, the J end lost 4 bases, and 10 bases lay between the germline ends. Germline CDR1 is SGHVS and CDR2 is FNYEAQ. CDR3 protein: CASSLEAGSYGYTF. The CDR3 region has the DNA TGTGCCAGCAGCTTAGAAGCAGGGTCCTATGGCTACACCTTC.

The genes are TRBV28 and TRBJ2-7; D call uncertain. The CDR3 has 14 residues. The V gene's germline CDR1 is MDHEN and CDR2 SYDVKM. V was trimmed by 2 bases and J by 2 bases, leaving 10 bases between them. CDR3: CASSLSLKTYEQYF. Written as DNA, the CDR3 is TGTGCCAGCAGTTTAAGTCTAAAGACCTACGAGCAGTACTTC.

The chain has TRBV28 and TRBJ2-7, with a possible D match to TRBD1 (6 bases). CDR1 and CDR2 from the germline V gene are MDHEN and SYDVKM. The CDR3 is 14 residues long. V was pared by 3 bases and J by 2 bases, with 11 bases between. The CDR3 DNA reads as TGTGCCAGCAGTTTGAGGACAGAAACCTACGAGCAGTACTTC. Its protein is CASSLRTETYEQYF.

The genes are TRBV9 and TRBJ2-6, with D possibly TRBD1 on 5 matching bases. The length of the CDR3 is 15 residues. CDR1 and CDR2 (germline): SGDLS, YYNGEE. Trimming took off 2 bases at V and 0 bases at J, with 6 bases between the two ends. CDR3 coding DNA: TGTGCCAGCAGCGTGCAGGGCTCTGGGGCCAACGTCCTGACTTTC. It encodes CASSVQGSGANVLTF.

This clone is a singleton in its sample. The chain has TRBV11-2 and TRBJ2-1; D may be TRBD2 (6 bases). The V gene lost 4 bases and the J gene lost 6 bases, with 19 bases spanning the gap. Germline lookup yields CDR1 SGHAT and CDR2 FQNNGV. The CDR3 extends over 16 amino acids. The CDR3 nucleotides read TGTGCCAGCAGCTCCCTGGTTGGGAGGAGGGGCAATGAGCAGTTCTTC. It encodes CASSSLVGRRGNEQFF.

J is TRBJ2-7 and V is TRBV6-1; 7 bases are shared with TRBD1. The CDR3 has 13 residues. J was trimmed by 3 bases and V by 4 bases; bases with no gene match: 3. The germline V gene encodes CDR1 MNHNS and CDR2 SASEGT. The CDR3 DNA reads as TGTGCCAGCAGTGTACACAGGGGCTACGAGCAGTACTTC. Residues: CASSVHRGYEQYF.

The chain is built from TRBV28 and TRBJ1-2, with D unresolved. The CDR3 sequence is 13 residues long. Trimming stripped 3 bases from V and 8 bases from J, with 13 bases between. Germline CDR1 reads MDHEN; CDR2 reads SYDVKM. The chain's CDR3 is CASSFVLNAGYTF. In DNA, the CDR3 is TGTGCCAGCAGTTTTGTCCTCAACGCGGGCTACACCTTC.